The entry below describes one T cell receptor (beta chain). The data stem from a study of cytomegalovirus exposure and HLA in healthy donors. Germline assignment: CDR1 SEHNR and CDR2 FQNEAQ (reference sequence). The CDR3 extends over 11 amino acids. V lost 3 bases to trimming and J lost 15 bases; unmatched junction nucleotides: 5. The PCR ran on 60 Vbeta and 13 Jbeta primers. Generated by immunoSEQ multiplex PCR, the TCRdb table keeps only in-frame clones and is missing some. This sample has 150,000 to 200,000 clones, with roughly 74% found just once. The chain has TRBV7-9 and TRBJ2-1; 7 positions match TRBD1. The sequenced sample was PBMCs. This TCR derives from a young man in good health and CMV-seropositive. The CDR3 reads CASSLAGTVFF. The CDR3 DNA follows: TGTGCCAGCAGCTTGGCCGGGACAGTGTTCTTC.